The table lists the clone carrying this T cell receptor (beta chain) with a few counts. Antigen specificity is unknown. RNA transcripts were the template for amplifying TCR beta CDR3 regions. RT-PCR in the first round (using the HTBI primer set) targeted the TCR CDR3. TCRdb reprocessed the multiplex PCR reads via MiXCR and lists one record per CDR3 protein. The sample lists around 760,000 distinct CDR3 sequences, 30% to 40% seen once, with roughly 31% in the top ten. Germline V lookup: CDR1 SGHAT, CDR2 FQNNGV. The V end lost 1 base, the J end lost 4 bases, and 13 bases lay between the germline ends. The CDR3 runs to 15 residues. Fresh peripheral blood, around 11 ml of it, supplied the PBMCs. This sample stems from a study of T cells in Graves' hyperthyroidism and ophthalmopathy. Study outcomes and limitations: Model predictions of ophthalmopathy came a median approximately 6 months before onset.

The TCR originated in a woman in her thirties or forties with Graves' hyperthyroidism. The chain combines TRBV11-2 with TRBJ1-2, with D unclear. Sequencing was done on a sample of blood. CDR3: CASSLALTSPYGYTF. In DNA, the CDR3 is TGTGCCAGCAGCTTAGCCCTAACTAGCCCCTATGGCTACACCTTC.